Below are 13 T cell receptor beta chains sequenced from a single sample in a study of blood T cell repertoires in COVID-19. Method: immunoSEQ multiplex PCR; TCRdb's copy keeps in-frame clones and lacks some. The sample carries some 71,000 clones, 81% recorded once. Sequencing was carried out using peripheral blood. Receptor source: a woman between 65 and 79 years old with acute or convalescent COVID-19.

This clone came up a few times. The chain joins TRBV5-1 to TRBJ2-7, with D maybe TRBD2 (5 bases). CDR1 is SGHRS, CDR2 YFSETQ, per germline. The CDR3 has 13 residues. V dropped 4 bases and J dropped 0 bases, with 8 bases sitting between them. The CDR3 bases are TGCGCCAGCAGCACGGGGTCCTCCTACGAGCAGTACTTC. Residues: CASSTGSSYEQYF.

The gene calls are TRBV7-9 and TRBJ1-2; D not resolved. From germline, CDR1 is SEHNR and CDR2 FQNEAQ (reference sequence). The CDR3 is 17 residues long. The V and J ends lost 1 base and 4 bases respectively, with 19 bases between them. The CDR3 DNA reads as TGTGCCAGCAGCTTAGACGTTCTCGGCCAGGCGATCTATGGCTACACCTTC. Translation gives CASSLDVLGQAIYGYTF. Using reference TRBV7-9 and TRBJ1-2 for the parts outside the CDR3, the full variable domain is DTGVSQNPRHKITKRGQNVTFRCDPISEHNRLYWYRQTLGQGPEFLTYFQNEAQLEKSRLLSDRFSAERPKGSFSTLEIQRTEQGDSAMYLCASSLDVLGQAIYGYTFGSGTRLTVV.

The chain links TRBV6-2 or TRBV6-3 to TRBJ2-1, with 7 bases aligning to TRBD1. Germline V CDR1 and CDR2: MNHEY, SVGEGT. V shed 6 bases and J 3 bases; nucleotides not matched to a gene: 5. The CDR3 extends over 14 amino acids. This CDR3 is CASSSGTDYNEQFF. The CDR3 nucleotides are TGTGCCAGCAGCTCCGGGACAGACTACAATGAGCAGTTCTTC.

The rearrangement joins TRBV6-5 to TRBJ1-1; tentative D call: TRBD1 (5 bases). This CDR3 region has 15 residues. Germline CDR1 and CDR2: MNHEY and SVGAGI. V shed 0 bases and J shed 10 bases, with 18 bases lying between them. The CDR3 here is CASSYSYGGGGLAFF. DNA for the CDR3: TGTGCCAGCAGTTACTCCTACGGAGGTGGGGGGTTAGCTTTCTTT.

The DNA for the CDR3 is TGTGCCAGCAGCCAAGTTTCAACAGGGGGCGTTCGGATTCACCAATACAATGAGCAGTTCTTC. It specifies CASSQVSTGGVRIHQYNEQFF. The chain recombines TRBV14 with TRBJ2-1; the match to TRBD1 covers 9 bases. The CDR3 has 21 residues. V dropped 1 base and J dropped 4; count of bases not matched to a gene: 20. Germline V lookup: CDR1 SGHDN, CDR2 FVKESK.

In this sample, this clone turned up once. The chain links TRBV10-1 to TRBJ2-2, with 7 bases fitting TRBD1. Germline loops: CDR1 WNHNN, CDR2 SYGVQD (reference sequence). V was pared by 2 bases and J by 2 bases, with 2 bases of the junction left unmatched. CDR3 length: 15 amino acids. CDR3 region: CASSEDRVNTGELFF. The CDR3 nucleotides read TGCGCCAGCAGTGAGGACAGGGTCAACACCGGGGAGCTGTTTTTT.

The chain employs TRBV19 and TRBJ1-6; D not resolved. The CDR3 runs to 15 residues. Germline V CDR1 and CDR2: LNHDA, SQIVND (reference sequence). Trimming took off 3 bases at V and 7 bases at J, with 13 bases between the two ends. The CDR3 DNA is TGTGCCAGTAGTATGTCTGGGAGGAACAATTCACCCCTCCACTTT. Translated, it gives CASSMSGRNNSPLHF.

This chain links TRBV30 with TRBJ1-2, with 8 bases that match TRBD1. The CDR3 spans 12 residues. CDR1 GTSNPN and CDR2 SVGIG come from the germline V gene (reference sequence). The ends lost 2 bases at V and 8 bases at J; junction bases unmatched: 4. This CDR3 is CAWSWDRLGYTF. The CDR3 DNA follows: TGTGCCTGGAGTTGGGACAGGCTGGGCTACACCTTC.

This clone was seen only once. The V call is TRBV4-1, the J call TRBJ2-3; no clear D. Between the trimmed V and J ends, which lost 2 bases and 5 bases, there was a span of 14 bases. Germline-derived CDR1 and CDR2 are MGHRA and YSYEKL. The CDR3 contains 15 residues. The CDR3: CASSQRGVPEDTQYF. DNA of the CDR3: TGCGCCAGCAGCCAAAGAGGTGTACCCGAAGATACGCAGTATTTT.

This clone was found a few times. The chain links TRBV7-9 to TRBJ2-1, with a possible D match to TRBD1 (5 bases). V lost 11 bases, J lost 10 bases, and 9 bases lay in between. In germline, CDR1 is SEHNR, CDR2 FQNEAQ (reference sequence). CDR3 length: 9 residues. Here the CDR3 DNA reads TGTGCCGGAGACAGAGAGCAGTTCTTC. It encodes CAGDREQFF.

CDR3 amino acids: CASSSYRTSGGPNTGELFF. The DNA for the CDR3 is TGTGCCAGCAGCTCCTATCGGACTAGTGGGGGACCGAACACCGGGGAGCTGTTTTTT. The chain is built from TRBV7-8 and TRBJ2-2, with 7 nucleotides matching TRBD2. J was trimmed by 0 bases and V by 4 bases; bases with no gene match: 14. The CDR3 is made up of 19 amino acids. Germline V gives CDR1 SGHVS, CDR2 FQNEAQ.

CDR3 sequence reads: CASSLREYNSPLHF. The DNA for the CDR3 is TGTGCCAGCAGCTTACGGGAGTATAATTCACCCCTCCACTTT. J is TRBJ1-6 and V is TRBV7-2; no reliable D call. In germline, CDR1 is SGHTA, CDR2 FQGNSA. V lost 2 bases and J lost 4, with 6 bases in between. The CDR3 spans 14 residues.

This chain joins TRBV19 and TRBJ1-4; D may be TRBD1 (6 bases). Looked up from germline, CDR1 is LNHDA and CDR2 is SQIVND (reference sequence). The V gene lost 10 bases and the J gene lost 4 bases, with 13 bases spanning the gap. There are 13 residues in the CDR3. The CDR3 bases are TGTGCCACCGAAGGGGGGGATAATGAAAAACTGTTTTTT. Protein sequence: CATEGGDNEKLFF.